These T cell receptor beta chains were read from a single sample in a study of cytomegalovirus exposure and HLA in healthy donors. TCRdb keeps only in-frame clones here, not all; method: immunoSEQ multiplex PCR. The sample lists about 240,000 clones, 85% to 90% occurring once. Sequencing input: PBMCs. The receptors derive from a young man in good health and CMV-seronegative. CDR3s include the opening cysteine and the closing phenylalanine or tryptophan. The order of the fields is V gene, CDR3 protein.

>TRBV28
CASNVRGTQPQHF
>TRBV14
CASSQDLSSEQYF
>TRBV28
CASPGRLSYEQYF
>TRBV9
CASSVASRSDTQYF
>TRBV6-6
CASSYSAEGGAEQYF
>TRBV2
CASKRAGGSSYNEQFF
>TRBV7-3
CASSSLAGGPHEQFF
>TRBV11-3
CASSSQGRLTDTQYF
>TRBV15
CATSRVGGGPYKTQYF
>TRBV5-6
CASPRRGYEQYF
>TRBV5-6
CASSLPQGGRNEQFF
>TRBV28
CASSHSFPRTGDGYTF
>TRBV6-5
CASGSGLEDIQYF
>TRBV28
CASSSRQGQETQYF
>TRBV29-1
CSVGAGPSPNEQFF
>TRBV5-1
CASRQPGQGSTEQYF
>TRBV27
CASSLSTGILGNEQFF
>TRBV7-9
CASSARTTSGRSNEQFF
>TRBV4-3
CASSQDRGLDEAFF
>TRBV6-8
CASSPGTSGGADTGELFF
>TRBV19
CASSEQGAVILNTEAFF
>TRBV28
CASSFPGSNEKLFF
>TRBV7-9
CASSLAGVEQYF
>TRBV14
CASRNSQETQYF
>TRBV5-6
CASSLVGGYGYTF
>TRBV5-6
CASSLDRVVSGANVLTF
>TRBV5-1
CASSFLGQGVDEQFF
>TRBV13
CASSDGTGVYNEQFF
>TRBV7-9
CASSLFPNIGKIIYEQYF
>TRBV7-2
CASSPAGVDIQYF
>TRBV28
CAISAQGGGTDTQYF
>TRBV29-1
CSVSQGDDGYTF
>TRBV5-4
CASSFKQGRQTQYF
>TRBV21-1
CASSNPGLAISTDTQYF
>TRBV4-1
CASSQRTSGGVADTQYF
>TRBV4-3
CASSRQREQGWEKLFF
>TRBV5-1
CASSLVVLAGGDEQFF
>TRBV6-1
CASRTGSRSNQPQHF
>TRBV28
CASSAGTGVDTQYF
>TRBV6-1
CASSEVGGGYEQYF
>TRBV19
CASTGGESEQYF
>TRBV28
CASSQLRSPLHF
>TRBV5-4
CASSPRGGDSYEQYF
>TRBV7-9
CASSTGQGYGYTF
>TRBV15
CATSIGLAGFTDTQYF
>TRBV9
CASSVFAGGSSDTQYF